The rows below give T cell receptor beta chains drawn from one sample of a study of T cells after posttransplantation cyclophosphamide. The repertoire was sequenced with immunoSEQ multiplex PCR; TCRdb's copy has only in-frame clones and lacks some. The sample contains approximately 24,000 clones, none of them singletons. Sequenced input: PBMCs. The receptors here all came from a man in his forties or fifties in good health, CMV-negative, and a related stem cell transplant donor. CDR3s include the opening cysteine and the closing phenylalanine or tryptophan. D genes are given only for firm matches. Not every row has a clone size; where given, it reads once, few, many or a size class.

many,TRBJ2-3,NA,TRBV20-1,TGCAGTGCCCCTCGGGGGGATACGCAGTATTTT,CSAPRGDTQYF
many,TRBJ2-7,NA,TRBV30,TGTGCCTGTACATTTGGGGGGTTCTACGAGCAGTACTTC,CACTFGGFYEQYF
many,TRBJ1-2,TRBD1,TRBV10-3,TGTGCCATCAGGGGCCGGGACAGGGGAGACTACACCTTC,CAIRGRDRGDYTF
NA,TRBJ2-5,NA,TRBV6-1,TGTGCCAGCAGTGACTATGTAAGCCTCGAGACCCAGTACTTC,CASSDYVSLETQYF
many,TRBJ2-1,TRBD2,TRBV29-1,TGCAGCGTTGAAGTAATGTGGGAGGGTTACAACAATGAGCAGTTCTTC,CSVEVMWEGYNNEQFF
many,TRBJ1-1,NA,TRBV28,TGTGCCAGCAGTTTATACGGGGAAGCTTTCTTT,CASSLYGEAFF
many,TRBJ1-1,TRBD1,TRBV5-1,TGCGCCAGCAGCTTGGAAGGGGGCGTCACTGAAGCTTTCTTT,CASSLEGGVTEAFF
NA,TRBJ2-3,TRBD1,TRBV29-1,TGCAGCGTCGCACTTGGGACAGGGTCTTCAGATACGCAGTATTTT,CSVALGTGSSDTQYF
many,TRBJ1-2,NA,TRBV11-2,TGTGCCAGCAGCTTGGAGACAGCATTAGCCTATGGCTACACCTTC,CASSLETALAYGYTF
many,TRBJ2-1,TRBD2,TRBV7-3,TGTGCCAGCAGCTTAGCGGGGGCCTACAATGAGCAGTTCTTC,CASSLAGAYNEQFF
few,TRBJ2-7,NA,TRBV28,TGTGCCAGCAGTACGTTCGACAGTTTCGCCTACGAGCAGTACTTC,CASSTFDSFAYEQYF
many,TRBJ2-1,TRBD1,TRBV29-1,TGCAGCGTTGACCGGGACAGGGACTACAATGAGCAGTTCTTC,CSVDRDRDYNEQFF
many,TRBJ2-3,TRBD2,TRBV5-4,TGTGCCAGCAGCCCCCGGACTAGCGTTAGCACAGATACGCAGTATTTT,CASSPRTSVSTDTQYF
many,TRBJ2-1,NA,TRBV11-2,TGTGCCAGCAGCTCGACGTGGAGCTACAATGAGCAGTTCTTC,CASSSTWSYNEQFF
many,TRBJ2-7,NA,TRBV10-3,TGTGCCATCAGGAGAGGGTCAGGTTCCTACGAGCAGTACTTC,CAIRRGSGSYEQYF
many,TRBJ2-3,TRBD2,TRBV5-1,TGCGCCAGCACCTCCTCTGCGGGGGAAGATACGCAGTATTTT,CASTSSAGEDTQYF
many,TRBJ2-5,NA,TRBV7-9,TGTGCCAGCAGCTTACTCGGGGGGCTCCAAGAGACCCAGTACTTC,CASSLLGGLQETQYF
many,TRBJ2-2,TRBD2,TRBV9,TGTGCCAGCAGATACGGGGGGGCCGAGACCGGGGAGCTGTTTTTT,CASRYGGAETGELFF
many,TRBJ1-1,TRBD1,TRBV28,TGTGCCAGCAGCGTGGCGGGACAGGGGATCCGAGCCCGCACTGAAGCTTTCTTT,CASSVAGQGIRARTEAFF
many,TRBJ2-7,TRBD2,TRBV28,TGTGCCAGCAGTCTTAGCGGGAGTTTTTACGAGCAGTACTTC,CASSLSGSFYEQYF
many,TRBJ1-5,TRBD1,TRBV28,TGTGCCAGCAGAGACCGGGACAGGGCCAACCCTGCAGGCAATCAGCCCCAGCATTTT,CASRDRDRANPAGNQPQHF
many,TRBJ2-2,NA,TRBV10-3,TGTGCCATCAGTGACGAACAGGGCAACACCGGGGAGCTGTTTTTT,CAISDEQGNTGELFF
many,TRBJ2-7,TRBD2,TRBV7-9,TGTGCCAGCAGCTTAGGAGCGGGAGATCTCTACGAGCAGTACTTC,CASSLGAGDLYEQYF
many,TRBJ2-4,NA,TRBV6-7,TGTGCCAGCAGTTCGCCTGGCAGGGGTTACATTCAGTACTTC,CASSSPGRGYIQYF
many,TRBJ2-7,TRBD2,TRBV11-2,TGTGCCAGCAGCTATGCTAGCGGGCCTACCTACGAGCAGTACTTC,CASSYASGPTYEQYF
many,TRBJ2-2,NA,TRBV21-1,TGTGCCAGCAGCAAAGCGTCCTTGGACAGTGATCACGCGAACACCGGGGAGCTGTTTTTT,CASSKASLDSDHANTGELFF
many,TRBJ1-6,NA,TRBV5-4,TGTGCCAGCAGCTTGCCGGGAAGGGAAGGGTCACCCCTCCACTTT,CASSLPGREGSPLHF
many,TRBJ2-7,TRBD2,TRBV6-1,TGTGCCAGCAGTGAAGATCTAGCCGGGGGGTACGAGCAGTACTTC,CASSEDLAGGYEQYF
many,TRBJ2-3,TRBD2,TRBV28,TGTGCCAGCAGTTTATCGGTAGCGGGAAACACAGATACGCAGTATTTT,CASSLSVAGNTDTQYF
NA,TRBJ1-1,TRBD1,TRBV6-1,TGTGCCAGCAGTCAGCCTCGGACAGGGGGTTTGGCTTTCTTT,CASSQPRTGGLAFF
many,TRBJ2-7,NA,TRBV30,TGTGCCTGGAGTCCCCAGGACAACTACGAGCAGTACTTC,CAWSPQDNYEQYF
many,TRBJ2-7,NA,TRBV12-5,TGTGCTAGTGGTTTGGGACAGGCCTACGAGCAGTACTTC,CASGLGQAYEQYF
many,TRBJ1-1,NA,TRBV5-6,TGTGCCAGCAGCTTGTTGGGAGCCCGGGCTGAAGCTTTCTTT,CASSLLGARAEAFF
NA,TRBJ2-5,TRBD1,TRBV5-1,TGCGCCAGCAGCTTGGGGACAGGGCGGGAGACCCAGTACTTC,CASSLGTGRETQYF
many,TRBJ1-4,NA,TRBV2,TGTGCCAGCACCATGGCGGCAGGGTATGAAAAACTGTTTTTT,CASTMAAGYEKLFF
many,TRBJ1-5,TRBD1,TRBV28,TGTGCCAGCGGGACAGGGAATCAGCCCCAGCATTTT,CASGTGNQPQHF
many,TRBJ1-1,NA,TRBV14,TGTGCCAGCAGCGGGCAGACAAACACTGAAGCTTTCTTT,CASSGQTNTEAFF
many,TRBJ2-1,TRBD1,TRBV28,TGTGCCAGTCTGAGGACAGGGGGGCCTAGCGGCAGCTCCTACAATGAGCAGTTCTTC,CASLRTGGPSGSSYNEQFF
many,TRBJ2-1,NA,TRBV7-6,TGTGCCAGCAGCCCCGACACCTACAATGAGCAGTTCTTC,CASSPDTYNEQFF
NA,TRBJ2-7,TRBD1,TRBV30,TGTGCCTGGGGTGGACAGGCCTACGAGCAGTACTTC,CAWGGQAYEQYF
many,TRBJ1-1,NA,TRBV6-1,TGTGCCAGCAGTGACCACTACAGGGTCCCTGAGGCTTTCTTT,CASSDHYRVPEAFF
many,TRBJ2-7,NA,TRBV5-1,TGCGCCAGCAGCTTGGCCTCTGGGCGTGAGCAGTACTTC,CASSLASGREQYF
many,TRBJ1-5,TRBD1,TRBV6-6,TGTGCCAGCAGTTTCAGGAGGGGGCTGCATCAGCCCCAGCATTTT,CASSFRRGLHQPQHF